This is a list of T cell receptor beta chains from one sample in a study of response to subunit inactivated influenza vaccine. TCRdb used MiXCR to reprocess the RT-PCR reads, holding one entry per CDR3 protein. Found here are roughly 780,000 distinct CDR3 sequences, around 20% of them singletons; the top ten hold approximately 10%. The sequenced sample was PBMCs from blood, obtained roughly 5 days after vaccination. The receptor set was obtained from a man aged 50-60 years who received an inactivated influenza vaccine. The CDR3 runs from the conserved cysteine through the conserved F or W.

v_gene	j_gene	CDR3aa
TRBV20-1	TRBJ2-7	CSASPSDVAGGTYEQYF
TRBV29-1	TRBJ2-3	CSAFGQGSTDTQYF
TRBV7-9	TRBJ2-7	CASSEQAGASYEQYF
TRBV20-1	TRBJ2-3	CSARPNSRREPPDTQYF
TRBV10-3	TRBJ1-1	CAISDLIGSAEAFF
TRBV29-1	TRBJ2-1	CSVERDRGFDEQFF
TRBV5-5	TRBJ2-7	CASSLAGGGTGYEQYF
TRBV12-3/TRBV12-4	TRBJ2-7	CASSLAPDGSEQYF
TRBV5-6	TRBJ2-2	CASSNENTGELFF
TRBV6-1	TRBJ2-4	CASRSLAGKAKNIQYF
TRBV5-1	TRBJ2-1	CASRQGAGALNEQFF
TRBV29-1	TRBJ2-1	CSVEGLAGVGEQFF
TRBV20-1	TRBJ2-2	CSARTSGRAGELFF
TRBV29-1	TRBJ1-3	CSVEERKEGSGNTIYF
TRBV25-1	TRBJ1-2	CASSGEGTLLLNYGYTF
TRBV12-3/TRBV12-4	TRBJ1-1	CASSFSLGVGTEAFF
TRBV7-2	TRBJ2-5	CASSPYRDRQETQYF
TRBV11-2	TRBJ2-5	CASTGQGAPAETQYF
TRBV4-3	TRBJ2-1	CASSRTGTSGPYNEQFF
TRBV7-2	TRBJ2-5	CASSSGLVKQETQYF
TRBV11-2	TRBJ2-7	CASSPQAEQYF
TRBV29-1	TRBJ2-5	CSVEGGDQETQYF
TRBV20-1	TRBJ2-7	CSAHRVAGVRYEQYF
TRBV6-1	TRBJ2-7	CASSLLGQGGEQYF
TRBV10-3	TRBJ2-7	CAISLDRGNEQYF
TRBV20-1	TRBJ2-7	CSARLDRADYEQYF
TRBV7-3	TRBJ2-2	CASSPGSSGMGPGELFF
TRBV12-3/TRBV12-4	TRBJ2-7	CASSSGTRYEQYF
TRBV7-8	TRBJ2-1	CASSRASGRADEQFF
TRBV20-1	TRBJ2-7	CSAPGGTSGSTYEQYF
TRBV20-1	TRBJ2-1	CSARRGGGSYNEQFF
TRBV6-5	TRBJ2-7	CASSYSGSHLGLEQYF
TRBV29-1	TRBJ2-1	CSVEGLASSYNEQFF
TRBV9	TRBJ2-1	CASSLTGRNEQFF
TRBV24-1	TRBJ2-3	CATSDVTSGGTDTQYF
TRBV27	TRBJ1-5	CASSLTGSLGNQPQHF
TRBV5-1	TRBJ2-7	CASSFGQVPYEQYF
TRBV12-3/TRBV12-4	TRBJ1-4	CASSFLQIEKLFF
TRBV20-1	TRBJ1-4	CSARSAGGNEKLFF
TRBV20-1	TRBJ2-1	CSASPTGGWTNEQFF
TRBV10-3	TRBJ2-7	CAISESTGRGEQYF
TRBV11-2	TRBJ1-5	CASSLTESRNQPQHF
TRBV20-1	TRBJ2-7	CSAGDRWYEQYF
TRBV7-3	TRBJ2-6	CASSPRARRASGANVLTF